These 14 T cell receptor beta chains came from one sample sequenced in a study of cytomegalovirus exposure and HLA in healthy donors. Primers: 60 Vbeta forward and 13 Jbeta reverse. Profiled with immunoSEQ multiplex PCR; TCRdb holds only in-frame clones, not every one. The data show more than 95,000 clones, 65% to 85% seen once. Material: PBMCs. These receptor sequences come from a man aged 18 to 30 in good health and CMV-seropositive.

This rearrangement joins TRBV30 to TRBJ1-6, with 9 bases fitting TRBD1. The CDR3 contains 13 residues. Germline V lookup: CDR1 GTSNPN, CDR2 SVGIG (reference sequence). Trimming cost V 6 bases and J 7 bases; bases outside gene matches: 4. CDR3 protein: CACKTGGNSPLHF. CDR3 sequence (DNA): TGTGCCTGCAAGACAGGGGGGAATTCACCCCTCCACTTT.

The V gene is TRBV19, the J gene TRBJ1-1, with 7 bases that match TRBD1. The CDR3 consists of 16 residues. CDR1 is LNHDA, CDR2 SQIVND, per germline (reference sequence). V dropped 4 bases and J dropped 5; count of bases not matched to a gene: 13. The CDR3 sequence is CASSTPGGGLGTEAFF. The CDR3 DNA is TGTGCCAGTAGTACCCCGGGAGGGGGCCTAGGGACTGAAGCTTTCTTT.

The chain has TRBV5-1 and TRBJ1-2; TRBD1 agrees at 7 bases. Germline lookup yields CDR1 SGHRS and CDR2 YFSETQ. Losses at the gene ends were 2 bases for V and 6 bases for J; bases not matched to a gene: 10. CDR3 length: 15 residues. The CDR3 sequence: CASSFTGARTDGYTF. The CDR3 DNA follows: TGCGCCAGCAGCTTCACAGGGGCTCGGACAGATGGCTACACCTTC.

The V and J genes are TRBV21-1 and TRBJ2-5; TRBD1 is taken as the D call from the table, unchecked against the DNA. TRBV21-1 is a pseudogene. The CDR3 contains 17 residues. For the CDR3, the DNA is TGTGCCAGCAGCAATGCGATGGGCCGAAGGGGCCAAGAGACCCAGTACTTC. Translated, it gives CASSNAMGRRGQETQYF.

The rearrangement uses TRBV4-1 and TRBJ2-7; 8 nucleotides agree with TRBD2. Germline lookup yields CDR1 MGHRA and CDR2 YSYEKL. The CDR3 has 14 residues. The J segment lost 1 base and the V segment lost 6 bases, leaving 5 bases of the junction unmatched. CDR3: CASRPTSVSYEQYF. CDR3 nucleotides: TGCGCCAGCAGGCCGACTAGCGTTTCCTACGAGCAGTACTTC.

The rearrangement uses TRBV7-2 and TRBJ1-3; D is unclear. This CDR3 is 15 amino acids long. V dropped 1 base and J dropped 2 bases, with 9 bases sitting between them. Germline V gene sequence: CDR1 SGHTA, CDR2 FQGNSA. CDR3 DNA sequence: TGTGCCAGCAGCTTAGTTCCCAGCGCTGGAAACACCATATATTTT. It encodes CASSLVPSAGNTIYF.

J is TRBJ2-5 and V is TRBV30, with 7 nucleotides matching TRBD2. This CDR3 is 17 amino acids long. V shed 0 bases, J shed 5 bases, and the junction held 15 bases outside the gene matches. CDR1 GTSNPN and CDR2 SVGIG come from the germline V gene (reference sequence). The CDR3 here is CAWSVGFLAGEIETQYF. DNA for the CDR3: TGTGCCTGGAGTGTAGGTTTTCTGGCGGGGGAGATCGAGACCCAGTACTTC.

The chain links TRBV2 to TRBJ2-7; 10 nucleotides agree with TRBD1. The CDR3 length is 13 residues. Germline-derived CDR1 and CDR2 are SNHLY and FYNNEI. V was pared by 5 bases and J by 11 bases, with 9 bases of the junction left unmatched. CDR3 DNA: TGTGCCAGCAGTAATGAGAGACAGGGGGCTAAGTACTTC. Translation: CASSNERQGAKYF.

The V gene is TRBV18, the J gene TRBJ1-4; no firm D call. V lost 1 base to trimming and J lost 7 bases, with 7 bases between them. CDR1 KGHSH and CDR2 LQKENI come from the germline V gene. This CDR3 has 13 residues. This CDR3 reads CASSPLNGEKLFF. CDR3 coding DNA: TGTGCCAGCTCACCACTCAACGGTGAAAAACTGTTTTTT.

This chain connects TRBV4-3 to TRBJ1-2; 10 positions match TRBD1. V shed 1 base, J shed 5 bases, and the junction held 4 bases outside the gene matches. In germline, CDR1 is LGHNA, CDR2 YSLEER. This CDR3 contains 15 residues. CDR3 DNA: TGCGCCAGCAGCCAAGTTTGGACAGGGGGGTATGGCTACACCTTC. Its translation: CASSQVWTGGYGYTF.

The gene calls are TRBV27 and TRBJ1-2; the match to TRBD1 covers 8 bases. The V and J ends lost 4 bases and 4 bases, in that order; junction bases with no gene match: 2. CDR1 MNHEY and CDR2 SMNVEV come from the germline V gene (reference sequence). The CDR3 runs 13 residues. The chain's CDR3 is CASSSGGPYGYTF. In DNA form, the CDR3 reads TGTGCCAGCAGTTCAGGGGGCCCCTATGGCTACACCTTC.

The CDR3 DNA is TGTGCCAGCAGTTACTCAGGCCGACTTTCACCCCTCCACTTT. Translated, it gives CASSYSGRLSPLHF. The chain carries TRBV6-5 and TRBJ1-6; D gene unclear. This CDR3 comprises 14 residues. CDR1 and CDR2 (germline): MNHEY, SVGAGI. Deletions cut 0 bases from V and 9 bases from J, with 9 bases between.

A single count supports this clone. J is TRBJ2-1 and V is TRBV10-2, with D possibly matching TRBD2 (5 bases). This CDR3 spans 16 amino acids. The V end was cut by 6 bases, the J end by 1 base, with 16 bases between. The germline CDR1 and CDR2 sequences are WSHSY and SAAADI. The CDR3 protein is CASRQDHGESYNEQFF. The CDR3 DNA reads TGCGCCAGCAGGCAGGACCACGGGGAGTCCTACAATGAGCAGTTCTTC.

The chain combines TRBV5-4 with TRBJ2-7; perhaps TRBD1 as D (7 bases). The CDR3 has 15 residues. Trimming pared 4 bases from V and 6 bases from J, leaving 20 bases between. In germline, CDR1 is SGHNT, CDR2 YYREEE (reference sequence). This CDR3 reads CASSHTADREAEQYF. The CDR3 region has the DNA TGTGCCAGCAGCCATACTGCCGACAGGGAGGCCGAGCAGTACTTC.